This TCR beta chain was documented in a study of blood T cell repertoires in COVID-19. Profiling relied on immunoSEQ multiplex PCR, and the TCRdb table lists in-frame clones only, not all of them. The data hold more than 90,000 clones, with 80% to 90% observed a single time. Germline CDR1 reads SGHRS; CDR2 reads YFSETQ. The CDR3 loop spans 17 amino acids. V was clipped by 0 bases and J by 0 bases, with 16 bases between them. Sample: peripheral blood. This sequence originates from a woman in her 30s with acute or convalescent COVID-19. The chain carries TRBV5-1 and TRBJ2-7, with D unclear. The CDR3 bases are TGCGCCAGCAGCTTGGCTACGGGTGGTGACCGCTCCTACGAGCAGTACTTC. As protein: CASSLATGGDRSYEQYF.